The following is a T cell receptor (beta chain) sequence with its context. This sample was taken from a study of blood T cell repertoires in COVID-19. At the level of the study: COVID-19 samples from acute and convalescent phases originated in the United States, Italy and Spain. Nucleic acid was either cDNA or gDNA, and it came from T cells, B-cell-depleted T cells, or PBMCs.

As originally analysed: Amplification of reference gene primers provided the estimated nucleated cell counts. The repertoire was sequenced with immunoSEQ multiplex PCR; TCRdb's copy has only in-frame clones and lacks some. D and trimming come from the DNA, and the V and J calls and clone size come from that table. The sample lists more than 65,000 clones, 85% occurring once. The source of this sequence is a man older than 75 with acute or convalescent COVID-19. Sample: peripheral blood.

The CDR3 reads CASSPRDSRNTIYF. In DNA, the CDR3 is TGTGCCAGCAGCCCTCGGGACAGCAGGAACACCATATATTTT. The V gene is TRBV9, the J gene TRBJ1-3; TRBD1 matches 7 bases. Trimming cost V 4 bases and J 7 bases; bases outside gene matches: 8. The CDR3 is 14 amino acids. Germline V CDR1 and CDR2: SGDLS, YYNGEE.